This record looks at one T cell receptor beta chain sequence and its context. Its antigen is currently unknown. The PCR ran on 60 Vbeta and 13 Jbeta primers. Here immunoSEQ multiplex PCR was the method, and the copy in TCRdb shows in-frame clones only, minus some. The sample has about 110,000 clones; 76% are singletons. The record originates from a study of cytomegalovirus exposure and HLA in healthy donors. Study-level findings and limits: CMV serostatus was the sole immune exposure data available. Per published reports, the classifier diagnosed cytomegalovirus status with high specificity and sensitivity. Reports state that TCR beta sequences accurately predicted most subjects' HLA-A and HLA-B alleles.

Germline CDR1 reads SNHLY; CDR2 reads FYNNEI. The CDR3 is made up of 14 amino acids. Trimming took 4 bases from V and 1 from J, leaving 10 bases between them. The receptor comes from a woman aged 45-60 years in good health and CMV-seropositive. The sample taken for sequencing was PBMCs. The chain joins TRBV2 to TRBJ1-1; no definite D call. The CDR3, as DNA: TGTGCCAGCAGTGCCACGTCCGGGAACACTGAAGCTTTCTTT. Translation gives CASSATSGNTEAFF.